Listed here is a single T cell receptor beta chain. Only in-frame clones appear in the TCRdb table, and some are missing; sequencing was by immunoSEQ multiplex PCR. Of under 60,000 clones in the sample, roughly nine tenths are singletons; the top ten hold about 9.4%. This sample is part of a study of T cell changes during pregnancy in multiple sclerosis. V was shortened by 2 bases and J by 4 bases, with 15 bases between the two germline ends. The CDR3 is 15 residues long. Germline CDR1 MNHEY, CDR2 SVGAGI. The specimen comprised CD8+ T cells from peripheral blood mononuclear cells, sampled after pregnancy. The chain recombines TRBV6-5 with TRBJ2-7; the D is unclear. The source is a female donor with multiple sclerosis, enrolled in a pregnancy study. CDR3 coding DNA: TGTGCCAGCAGTTACGCCGGGTCGCAGTTATACGAGCAGTACTTC. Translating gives CASSYAGSQLYEQYF.